The clone carrying this TCR beta chain was detected a few times. The source of the sample is a study of human T cells and chemical hapten exposure. This CDR3 has 13 amino acids. The germline V gene has CDR1 MNHEY and CDR2 SMNVEV (reference sequence). Trimming shortened V by 0 bases and J by 9 bases, and 9 bases separated the two germline ends. Time point described: patch test 3, about 24 weeks after DPC sensitization. Treatment denoted: therapeutic diphenylcyclopropenone sensitization with weekly scalp DPC. In TCRdb, the RACE reads were re-called with MiXCR into one record per CDR3 protein. The sample consists of 85,000 to 100,000 distinct CDR3 sequences, 25% to 35% of them appearing once.

This receptor was obtained from a man in his forties or fifties with alopecia areata. Some clones in this sample may be carry-over from other donors' samples. The J gene is TRBJ1-5, the V gene TRBV27; D is unresolved. Specimen: whole blood, collected in connection with sensitization to the hapten diphenylcyclopropenone (DPC). The CDR3 DNA reads as TGTGCCAGCAGTTTATCGTTAGGACGGCCCCAGCATTTT. Protein: CASSLSLGRPQHF.